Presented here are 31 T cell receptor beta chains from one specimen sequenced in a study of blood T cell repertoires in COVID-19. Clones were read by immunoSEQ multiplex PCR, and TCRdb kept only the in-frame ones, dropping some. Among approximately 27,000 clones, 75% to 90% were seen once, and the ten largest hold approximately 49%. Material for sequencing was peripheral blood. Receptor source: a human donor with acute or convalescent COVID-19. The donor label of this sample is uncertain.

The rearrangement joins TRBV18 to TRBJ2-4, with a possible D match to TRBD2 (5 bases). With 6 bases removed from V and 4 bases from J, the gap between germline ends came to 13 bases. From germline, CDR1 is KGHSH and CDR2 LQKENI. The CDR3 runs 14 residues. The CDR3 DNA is TGTGCCAGCTCCCCCCCGACTATAAAAAACATTCAGTACTTC. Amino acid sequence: CASSPPTIKNIQYF. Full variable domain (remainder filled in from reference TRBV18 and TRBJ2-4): NAGVMQNPRHLVRRRGQEARLRCSPMKGHSHVYWYRQLPEEGLKFMVYLQKENIIDESGMPKERFSAEFPKEGPSILRIQQVVRGDSAAYFCASSPPTIKNIQYFGAGTRLSVL.

The DNA of the CDR3 is TGTGCCAGCAGCCCGACAGGGGCACCAGATGGCTACACCTTC. Encoded protein: CASSPTGAPDGYTF. V and J are TRBV11-3 and TRBJ1-2; 8 bases align to TRBD1. Germline CDR1 reads SGHNT; CDR2 reads YENEEA. The CDR3 has 14 amino acids. V shed 5 bases and J 6 bases; nucleotides not matched to a gene: 8.

As DNA, the CDR3 is TGCGCCAGCAGCTTGACGGAGGCAGGTGGAAACACTGAAGCTTTCTTT. This gives the protein CASSLTEAGGNTEAFF. The chain is built from TRBV5-1 and TRBJ1-1; D is unresolved. V dropped 1 base and J dropped 2 bases, with 15 bases sitting between them. The CDR3 totals 16 residues. Germline V gives CDR1 SGHRS, CDR2 YFSETQ.

The CDR3 DNA reads TGTGCCAGCAGTTACTCCCCCCCCTCTAGCGGGGGCTCCAGAGATGAGCAGTACTTC. Translation gives CASSYSPPSSGGSRDEQYF. This sequence joins TRBV6-2 or TRBV6-3 and TRBJ2-7, with TRBD2 identical over 10 bases. The length of the CDR3 is 19 residues. Germline V CDR1 and CDR2: MNHEY, SVGEGT. V was clipped by 0 bases and J by 7 bases; unmatched bases: 18.

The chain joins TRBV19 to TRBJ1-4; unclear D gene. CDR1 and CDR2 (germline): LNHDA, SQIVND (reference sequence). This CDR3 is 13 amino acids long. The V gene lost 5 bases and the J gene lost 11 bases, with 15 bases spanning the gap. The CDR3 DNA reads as TGTGCCAGTAGTCGCTTGCTCGGAGGGAAACTGTTTTTT. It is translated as CASSRLLGGKLFF.

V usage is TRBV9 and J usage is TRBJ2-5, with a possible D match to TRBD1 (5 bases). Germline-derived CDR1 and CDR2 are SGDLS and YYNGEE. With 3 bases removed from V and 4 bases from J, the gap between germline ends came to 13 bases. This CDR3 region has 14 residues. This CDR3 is CASSGPGQAETQYF. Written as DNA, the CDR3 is TGTGCCAGCAGCGGTCCAGGGCAAGCAGAGACCCAGTACTTC. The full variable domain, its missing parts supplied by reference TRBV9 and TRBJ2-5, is DSGVTQTPKHLITATGQRVTLRCSPRSGDLSVYWYQQSLDQGLQFLIQYYNGEERAKGNILERFSAQQFPDLHSELNLSSLELGDSALYFCASSGPGQAETQYFGPGTRLLVL.

The CDR3 DNA follows: TGTGCCAGCAGTTATTCCGCCGGGAGCTATGAAGCTTTCTTT. It translates to CASSYSAGSYEAFF. The V and J genes are TRBV6-5 and TRBJ1-1; D gene uncertain. The CDR3 runs 14 residues. The germline gives CDR1 MNHEY, CDR2 SVGAGI. V was pared by 3 bases and J by 7 bases, with 15 bases between.

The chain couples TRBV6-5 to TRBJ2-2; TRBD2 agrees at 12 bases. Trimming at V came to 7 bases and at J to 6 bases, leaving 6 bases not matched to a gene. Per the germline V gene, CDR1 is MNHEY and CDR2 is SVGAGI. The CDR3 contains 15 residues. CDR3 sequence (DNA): TGTGCCAGCACCGGACTAGCGGGGAAGGCCGGGGAGCTGTTTTTT. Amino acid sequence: CASTGLAGKAGELFF.

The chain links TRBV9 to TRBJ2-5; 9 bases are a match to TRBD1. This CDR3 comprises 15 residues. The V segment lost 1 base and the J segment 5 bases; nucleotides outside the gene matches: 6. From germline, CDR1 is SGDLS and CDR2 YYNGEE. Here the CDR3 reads CASSVLGTGPETQYF. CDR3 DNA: TGTGCCAGCAGCGTATTGGGGACAGGGCCGGAGACCCAGTACTTC.

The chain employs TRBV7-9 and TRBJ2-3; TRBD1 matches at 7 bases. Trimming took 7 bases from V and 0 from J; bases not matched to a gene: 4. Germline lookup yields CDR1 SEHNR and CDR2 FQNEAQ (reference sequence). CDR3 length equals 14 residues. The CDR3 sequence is CASTGTASTDTQYF. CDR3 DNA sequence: TGTGCCAGCACCGGGACAGCTAGCACAGATACGCAGTATTTT.

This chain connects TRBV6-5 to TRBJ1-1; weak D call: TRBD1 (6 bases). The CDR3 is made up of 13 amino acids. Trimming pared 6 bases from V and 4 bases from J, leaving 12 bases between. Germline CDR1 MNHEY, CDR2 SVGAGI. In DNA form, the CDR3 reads TGTGCCAGCAGGACAGGATTTTTCACTGAAGCTTTCTTT. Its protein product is CASRTGFFTEAFF.

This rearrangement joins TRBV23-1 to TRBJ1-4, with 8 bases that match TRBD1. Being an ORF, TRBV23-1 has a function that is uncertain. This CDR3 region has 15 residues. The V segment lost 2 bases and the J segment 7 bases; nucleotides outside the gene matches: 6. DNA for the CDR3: TGCGCCAGCAGTCAACAGGGGGCACAGGTTGAAAAACTGTTTTTT. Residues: CASSQQGAQVEKLFF.

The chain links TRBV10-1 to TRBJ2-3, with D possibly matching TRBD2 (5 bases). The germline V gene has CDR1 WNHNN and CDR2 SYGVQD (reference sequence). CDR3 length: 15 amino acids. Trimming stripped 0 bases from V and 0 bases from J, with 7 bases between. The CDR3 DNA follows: TGCGCCAGCAGTGAGTCGGGAGTTAGCACAGATACGCAGTATTTT. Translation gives CASSESGVSTDTQYF.

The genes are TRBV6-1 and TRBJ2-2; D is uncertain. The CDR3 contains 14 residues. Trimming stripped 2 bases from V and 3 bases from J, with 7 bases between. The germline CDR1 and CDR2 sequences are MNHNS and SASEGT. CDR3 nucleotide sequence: TGTGCCAGCAGTGAATGGTCGGACACCGGGGAGCTGTTTTTT. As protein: CASSEWSDTGELFF.

CDR3 bases: TGTGCCAGCAGCGTAGGCCCAGCGGCTTACAATGAGCAGTTCTTC. Translated, it gives CASSVGPAAYNEQFF. V is TRBV9 and J is TRBJ2-1; the D gene is possibly TRBD2 (5 bases). V lost 0 bases, J lost 4 bases, and 11 bases lay in between. This CDR3 contains 15 residues. Germline assignment: CDR1 SGDLS and CDR2 YYNGEE.

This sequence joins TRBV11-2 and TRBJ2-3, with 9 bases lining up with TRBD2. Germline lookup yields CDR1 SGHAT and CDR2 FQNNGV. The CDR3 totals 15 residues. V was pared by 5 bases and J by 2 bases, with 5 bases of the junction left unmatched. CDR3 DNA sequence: TGTGCCAGCAGCACGAGCGGGGGGTACACAGATACGCAGTATTTT. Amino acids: CASSTSGGYTDTQYF.

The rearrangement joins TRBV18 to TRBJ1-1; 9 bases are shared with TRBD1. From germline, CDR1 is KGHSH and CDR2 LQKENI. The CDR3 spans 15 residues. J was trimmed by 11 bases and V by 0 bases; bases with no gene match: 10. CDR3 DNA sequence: TGTGCCAGCTCACCACCTGGGACAGGGACACGTTGGGCTTTCTTT. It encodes CASSPPGTGTRWAFF.

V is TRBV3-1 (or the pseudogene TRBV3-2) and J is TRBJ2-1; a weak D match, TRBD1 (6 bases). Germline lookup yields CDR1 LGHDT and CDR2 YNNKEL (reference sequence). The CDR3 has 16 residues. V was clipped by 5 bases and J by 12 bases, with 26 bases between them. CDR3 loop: CASSSPETGPLVGQFF. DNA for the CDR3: TGTGCCAGCAGCAGTCCGGAGACAGGCCCTTTAGTTGGGCAGTTCTTC.

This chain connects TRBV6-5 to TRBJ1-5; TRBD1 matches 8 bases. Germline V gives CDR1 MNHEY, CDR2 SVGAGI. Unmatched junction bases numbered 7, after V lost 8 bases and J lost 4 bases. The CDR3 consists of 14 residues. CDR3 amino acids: CASGHRGSNQPQHF. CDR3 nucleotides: TGTGCCAGCGGACACAGGGGGTCGAATCAGCCCCAGCATTTT.

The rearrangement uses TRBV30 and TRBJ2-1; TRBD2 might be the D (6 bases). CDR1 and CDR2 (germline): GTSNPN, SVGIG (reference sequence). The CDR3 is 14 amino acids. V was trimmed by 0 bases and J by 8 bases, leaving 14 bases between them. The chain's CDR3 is CAWSVGLSPDEQFF. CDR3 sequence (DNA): TGTGCCTGGAGTGTGGGACTCTCCCCCGATGAGCAGTTCTTC.

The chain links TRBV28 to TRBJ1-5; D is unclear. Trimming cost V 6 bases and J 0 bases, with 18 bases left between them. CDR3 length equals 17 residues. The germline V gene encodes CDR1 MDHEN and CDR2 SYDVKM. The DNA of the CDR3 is TGTGCCAGCAGCTTTACCTTGGGCAGCAATAGCAATCAGCCCCAGCATTTT. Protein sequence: CASSFTLGSNSNQPQHF.

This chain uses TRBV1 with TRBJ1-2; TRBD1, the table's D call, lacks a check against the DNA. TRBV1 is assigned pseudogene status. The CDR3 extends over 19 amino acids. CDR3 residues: CTSSHRDRERLETNYGYTF. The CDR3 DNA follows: TGCACCAGCAGCCACCGGGACAGGGAACGCCTAGAGACTAACTATGGCTACACCTTC.

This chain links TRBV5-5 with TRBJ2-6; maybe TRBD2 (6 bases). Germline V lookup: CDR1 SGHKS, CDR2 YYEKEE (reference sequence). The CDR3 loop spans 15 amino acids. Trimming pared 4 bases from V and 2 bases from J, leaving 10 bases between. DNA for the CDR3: TGTGCCAGCAGCCCCCGCGGGGCTGGGGCCAACGTCCTGACTTTC. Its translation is CASSPRGAGANVLTF.

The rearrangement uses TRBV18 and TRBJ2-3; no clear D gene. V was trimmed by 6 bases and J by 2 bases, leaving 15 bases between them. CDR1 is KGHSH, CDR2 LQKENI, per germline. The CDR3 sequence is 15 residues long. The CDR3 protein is CASSPVSLNTDTQYF. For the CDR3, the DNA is TGTGCCAGCTCCCCAGTATCCCTTAACACAGATACGCAGTATTTT.

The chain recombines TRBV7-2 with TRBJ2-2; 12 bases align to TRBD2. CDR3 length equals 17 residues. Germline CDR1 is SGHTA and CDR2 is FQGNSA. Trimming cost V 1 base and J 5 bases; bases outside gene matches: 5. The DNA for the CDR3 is TGTGCCAGCAGCTTAGTTCCTGGACTAGCGGGGACCGGGGAGCTGTTTTTT. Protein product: CASSLVPGLAGTGELFF.

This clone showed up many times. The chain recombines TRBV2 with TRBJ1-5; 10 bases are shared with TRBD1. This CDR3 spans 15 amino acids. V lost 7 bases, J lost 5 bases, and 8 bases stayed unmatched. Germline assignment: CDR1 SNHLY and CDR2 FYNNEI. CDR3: CASTATGTGDQPQHF. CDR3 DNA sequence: TGTGCCAGCACCGCAACCGGGACAGGGGATCAGCCCCAGCATTTT.

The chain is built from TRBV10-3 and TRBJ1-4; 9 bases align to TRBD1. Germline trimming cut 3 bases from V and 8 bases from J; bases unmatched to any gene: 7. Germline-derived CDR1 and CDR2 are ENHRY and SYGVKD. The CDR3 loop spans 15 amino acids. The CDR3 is CAISDSTGGREKLFF. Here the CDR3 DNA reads TGTGCCATCAGTGATTCCACAGGGGGCAGGGAAAAACTGTTTTTT.

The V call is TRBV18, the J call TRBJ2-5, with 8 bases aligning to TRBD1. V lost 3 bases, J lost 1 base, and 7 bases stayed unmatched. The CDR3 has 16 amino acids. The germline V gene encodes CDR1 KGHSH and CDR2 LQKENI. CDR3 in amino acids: CASSPQGQVIQETQYF. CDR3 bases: TGTGCCAGCTCACCCCAGGGACAGGTCATCCAAGAGACCCAGTACTTC.

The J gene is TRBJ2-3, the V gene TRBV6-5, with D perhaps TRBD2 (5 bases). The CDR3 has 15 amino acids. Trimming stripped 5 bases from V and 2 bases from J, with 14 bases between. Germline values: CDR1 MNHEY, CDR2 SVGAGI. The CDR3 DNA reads TGTGCCAGCAGTCCTTTAGGACTTATCACAGATACGCAGTATTTT. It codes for CASSPLGLITDTQYF.

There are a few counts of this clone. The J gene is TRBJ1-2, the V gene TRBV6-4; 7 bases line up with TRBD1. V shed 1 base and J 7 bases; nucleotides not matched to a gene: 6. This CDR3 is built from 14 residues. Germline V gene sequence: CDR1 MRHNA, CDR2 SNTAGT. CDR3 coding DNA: TGTGCCAGCAGTGACTTCAACAGGGGAGGTGGCTACACCTTC. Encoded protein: CASSDFNRGGGYTF.

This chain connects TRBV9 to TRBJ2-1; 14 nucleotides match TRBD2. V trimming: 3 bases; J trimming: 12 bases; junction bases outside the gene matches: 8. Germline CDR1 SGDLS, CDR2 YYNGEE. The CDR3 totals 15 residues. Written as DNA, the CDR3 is TGTGCCAGCAGCGCCAGGGGACTAGCGGGAGTAGTGCAGTTCTTC. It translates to CASSARGLAGVVQFF.